Listed below are T cell receptor beta chains from one sample, sequenced in a study of blood T cell repertoires in COVID-19. Generated by immunoSEQ multiplex PCR, the TCRdb table keeps only in-frame clones and is missing some. Of about 410,000 clones listed, roughly nine tenths are singletons. The sequenced material came from PBMCs or T cells enriched from blood (not recorded which). The receptors originated from a young woman who had recovered from COVID-19. The CDR3 runs from the conserved cysteine through the conserved F or W. The D gene is left open where the match is weak. Clone size is given for some rows only: seen once, a few or many times, or a class if the clone is expanded.

d_call	clone_size	cdr3_length	j_call	v_call	cdr3_nt	cdr3_aa
.	.	15	TRBJ2-1	TRBV6-5	TGTGCCAGCAGTTACTCCGATGTGGGACTCAACCCCTTGTTCTTC	CASSYSDVGLNPLFF
.	once	12	TRBJ2-1	TRBV7-3	TGTGCCAGCAGCTCCCAGGGTTATGAGCAGTTCTTC	CASSSQGYEQFF
TRBD1	.	15	TRBJ2-3	TRBV2	TGTGCCAGCAGTGGAGGGACAGGAGGAACAGATACGCAGTATTTT	CASSGGTGGTDTQYF
.	.	13	TRBJ1-1	TRBV5-1	TGCGCCAGCAGCCAACCAGGTACCACTGAAGCTTTCTTT	CASSQPGTTEAFF
.	.	13	TRBJ1-2	TRBV6-5	TGTGCCAGCATCGCACAGGGAAACTATGGCTACACCTTC	CASIAQGNYGYTF
.	.	14	TRBJ2-5	TRBV12-5	TGTGCTAGTGGCCCAACTGACAGGTCAGAGACCCAGTACTTC	CASGPTDRSETQYF
.	few	14	TRBJ2-7	TRBV3-1/TRBV3-2	TGTGCCAGCAGCCAGCAAGACAGGTTCAACGAGCAGTACTTC	CASSQQDRFNEQYF
TRBD1	.	13	TRBJ1-4	TRBV6-5	TGTGCCAGTAACAGGGGGCGGAATGAAAAACTGTTTTTT	CASNRGRNEKLFF
.	.	15	TRBJ2-2	TRBV11-2	TGTGCCAGCAGCGACCTAGCGCTAGGCACCGGGGAGCTGTTTTTT	CASSDLALGTGELFF
.	.	13	TRBJ1-1	TRBV11-2	TGTGCCAGCAGCTTACGGGGGATCACTGAAGCTTTCTTT	CASSLRGITEAFF
TRBD1	.	13	TRBJ2-6	TRBV30	TGTGCCTGGAGTGGTGGGACAGGTAACGTCCTGACTTTC	CAWSGGTGNVLTF
TRBD1	.	16	TRBJ2-2	TRBV29-1	TGCAGCGTTGAAGACCACAAGACAGGGATCTCCGGGGAGCTGTTTTTT	CSVEDHKTGISGELFF
.	.	16	TRBJ2-2	TRBV15	TGTGCCACCAGCAGACCAAGGACAGTTGGGGCCGGGGAGCTGTTTTTT	CATSRPRTVGAGELFF
.	.	11	TRBJ2-2	TRBV9	TGTGCCAGCCAGAACACCGGGGAGCTGTTTTTT	CASQNTGELFF
TRBD2	.	17	TRBJ2-1	TRBV11-3	TGTGCCAGCAGCCCCGGAGGGGCGGGAGTGGAATACAATGAGCAGTTCTTC	CASSPGGAGVEYNEQFF
.	.	13	TRBJ2-2	TRBV14	TGTGCCAGCAGCCCCCAGGGGACCGGGGAGCTGTTTTTT	CASSPQGTGELFF
TRBD1	once	15	TRBJ1-2	TRBV5-1	TGCGCCAGCAGCTTGGGACAGGGAACTAACTATGGCTACACCTTC	CASSLGQGTNYGYTF
TRBD1	.	16	TRBJ2-7	TRBV5-6	TGTGCCAGCAGCTTCCCTCCCGGACAGGGATCCTACGAGCAGTACTTC	CASSFPPGQGSYEQYF
.	.	17	TRBJ2-3	TRBV27	TGTGCCAGCAGTTTTCGTCTCTCTGCGGCCCGACTAGATACGCAGTATTTT	CASSFRLSAARLDTQYF
TRBD1	.	15	TRBJ2-7	TRBV5-1	TGCGCCAGCAGCTTCGGGACAGTGGTGGGGTACGAGCAGTACTTC	CASSFGTVVGYEQYF
.	.	13	TRBJ1-2	TRBV5-4	TGTGCCAGCAGCTTGGGCGGGATGGAGGGCTACACCTTC	CASSLGGMEGYTF
.	few	14	TRBJ2-2	TRBV21-1	TGTGCCAGCAGCAGAGGGCGGACCACCGGGGAGCTGTTTTTT	CASSRGRTTGELFF
TRBD1	.	15	TRBJ1-4	TRBV7-2	TGTGCCAGCAGCGCGACAGGGGGGACTAATGAAAAACTGTTTTTT	CASSATGGTNEKLFF
TRBD1	.	15	TRBJ1-3	TRBV5-1	TGCGCCAGCAGCTTGACAGGGGGCTCTGGAAACACCATATATTTT	CASSLTGGSGNTIYF
.	.	16	TRBJ2-2	TRBV7-2	TGTGCCAGCAGCTTCCCCCCTCAGGGGCGGGCCGGGGAGCTGTTTTTT	CASSFPPQGRAGELFF
.	few	12	TRBJ1-2	TRBV19	TGTGCCAGTAGTATAGTTGAGTCTGGCTACACCTTC	CASSIVESGYTF
TRBD1	.	15	TRBJ1-1	TRBV9	TGTGCCAGCAGCGCCACAGGGGCCGTGAACACTGAAGCTTTCTTT	CASSATGAVNTEAFF
.	.	14	TRBJ1-1	TRBV4-1	TGCGCCAGCAGCCAAGGTGGAGGGAAGACTGAAGCTTTCTTT	CASSQGGGKTEAFF
.	.	11	TRBJ2-1	TRBV28	TGTGCCGTCTACTCCTACAATGAGCAGTTCTTC	CAVYSYNEQFF
.	.	13	TRBJ1-5	TRBV7-9	TGTGCCAGCAGCTTATGGGGGGATCAGCCCCAGCATTTT	CASSLWGDQPQHF
TRBD2	.	12	TRBJ2-1	TRBV28	TGTGCCAGCATCCGGGAGGAGGGTGAGCAGTTCTTC	CASIREEGEQFF
TRBD2	.	16	TRBJ2-1	TRBV7-9	TGTGCCAGCAGCTCTGCACTAGCGGGAGCCTACAATGAGCAGTTCTTC	CASSSALAGAYNEQFF
TRBD1	.	13	TRBJ1-1	TRBV5-4	TGTGCCAGCAGCCGCGAGGGGGCGGCTGAAGCTTTCTTT	CASSREGAAEAFF
TRBD2	.	14	TRBJ2-7	TRBV3-1/TRBV3-2	TGTGCCAGCAGCCAGGGCGGGGGACTAACCGAGCAGTACTTC	CASSQGGGLTEQYF
TRBD2	.	15	TRBJ2-1	TRBV2	TGTGCCAGCAATTTTCGACTAGCGGGAGACAATGAGCAGTTCTTC	CASNFRLAGDNEQFF
.	.	14	TRBJ1-5	TRBV3-1/TRBV3-2	TGTGCCAGCAGCCAAGATGGGGGGATTCAGCCCCAGCATTTT	CASSQDGGIQPQHF
.	.	14	TRBJ2-2	TRBV5-4	TGTGCCAGCAGGCGCCCCAGGGTCTCCGGGGAGCTGTTTTTT	CASRRPRVSGELFF
.	.	14	TRBJ1-2	TRBV3-1/TRBV3-2	TGTGCCAGCAGCCTGGGAAGCGGGAACTATGGCTACACCTTC	CASSLGSGNYGYTF
.	.	12	TRBJ2-7	TRBV19	TGTGCCAGTAGTAACCTACCCGGCGAGCAGTACTTC	CASSNLPGEQYF
TRBD1	.	16	TRBJ1-2	TRBV29-1	TGCAGCGTTAAGAAGGACCTCCGGGACAGTGGCTATGGCTACACCTTC	CSVKKDLRDSGYGYTF
.	.	13	TRBJ1-5	TRBV25-1	TGTGCCAGCAGTGACGGAGGAAATCAGCCCCAGCATTTT	CASSDGGNQPQHF
TRBD1	.	15	TRBJ1-1	TRBV7-8	TGTGCCAGCAGCTGGGCCGGGACAGTGAACACTGAAGCTTTCTTT	CASSWAGTVNTEAFF
.	.	14	TRBJ1-2	TRBV28	TGTGCCAGCAGTTTATCGGGCCGAACAGGTGGCTACACCTTC	CASSLSGRTGGYTF
.	.	14	TRBJ1-6	TRBV9	TGTGCCAGCAGCGTGAGATCCACCAATTCACCCCTCCACTTT	CASSVRSTNSPLHF
.	.	13	TRBJ1-2	TRBV18	TGTGCCAGCTCTCACTCGGATAGCAGAGGCTACACCTTC	CASSHSDSRGYTF
.	.	13	TRBJ1-2	TRBV12-3/TRBV12-4	TGTGCCAGCAGGGACAACGTTTTCGATGGCTACACCTTC	CASRDNVFDGYTF
.	.	12	TRBJ1-6	TRBV28	TGTGCCAGCAGGCGGGGGCAGATACCCCTCCACTTT	CASRRGQIPLHF
.	.	13	TRBJ2-5	TRBV15	TGTGCCACCAGCCGGGGACTGCAAGAGACCCAGTACTTC	CATSRGLQETQYF
.	.	15	TRBJ2-1	TRBV6-5	TGTGCCAGCAGTTACTCGAAAAATCGGGACAATGAGCAGTTCTTC	CASSYSKNRDNEQFF
.	.	15	TRBJ1-2	TRBV27	TGTGCCAGCAGTTATGACCACGAGGGTAACTATGGCTACACCTTC	CASSYDHEGNYGYTF
.	.	14	TRBJ2-7	TRBV4-1	TGCGCCAGCAGCTTCGAGGGAGGAGCCTACGAGCAGTACTTC	CASSFEGGAYEQYF
.	.	13	TRBJ1-1	TRBV7-2	TGTGCCAGCAGCTCCCGACAGTACACTGAAGCTTTCTTT	CASSSRQYTEAFF
.	.	13	TRBJ2-5	TRBV30	TGTGCCTGGAGTGTACAGGTCCAGGAGACCCAGTACTTC	CAWSVQVQETQYF
TRBD1	.	18	TRBJ1-1	TRBV27	TGTGCCAGCAGTTCGAGACTCACAGGGGGCTCGTCGAACACTGAAGCTTTCTTT	CASSSRLTGGSSNTEAFF
.	.	15	TRBJ2-1	TRBV30	TGTGCCTGGGGGACCGGGACACGAACCTACAATGAGCAGTTCTTC	CAWGTGTRTYNEQFF
TRBD2	.	17	TRBJ2-5	TRBV5-1	TGCGCCAGCAGCTGGCGACTAGCGGGGGGGCCACGGGAGACCCAGTACTTC	CASSWRLAGGPRETQYF
TRBD2	once	16	TRBJ2-3	TRBV9	TGTGCCAGCAGCCTCAGGGCGGGAGGGAGCACAGATACGCAGTATTTT	CASSLRAGGSTDTQYF
TRBD2	.	13	TRBJ2-3	TRBV2	TGTGCCGTCGGGGGACTAGACTCAGATACGCAGTATTTT	CAVGGLDSDTQYF